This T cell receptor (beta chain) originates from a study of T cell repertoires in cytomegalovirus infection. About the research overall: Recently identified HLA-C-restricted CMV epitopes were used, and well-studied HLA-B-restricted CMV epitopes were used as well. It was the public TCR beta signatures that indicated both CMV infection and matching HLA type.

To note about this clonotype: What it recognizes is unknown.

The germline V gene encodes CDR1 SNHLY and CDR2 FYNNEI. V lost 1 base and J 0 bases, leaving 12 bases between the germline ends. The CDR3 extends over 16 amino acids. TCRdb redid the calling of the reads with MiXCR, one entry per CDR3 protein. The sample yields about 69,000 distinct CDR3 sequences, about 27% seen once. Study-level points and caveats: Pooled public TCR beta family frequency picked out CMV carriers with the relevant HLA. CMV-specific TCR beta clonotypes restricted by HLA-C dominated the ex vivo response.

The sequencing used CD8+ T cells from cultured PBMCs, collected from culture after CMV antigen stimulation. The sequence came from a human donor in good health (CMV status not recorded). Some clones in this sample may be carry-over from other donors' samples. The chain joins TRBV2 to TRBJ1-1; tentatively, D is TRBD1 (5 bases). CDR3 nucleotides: TGTGCCAGCAGTGAAGTCCTTCGACAGATGAACACTGAAGCTTTCTTT. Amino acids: CASSEVLRQMNTEAFF.